The present TCR beta chain was sequenced within a study of blood T cell repertoires in COVID-19. Repertoires were generated with immunoSEQ multiplex PCR, while TCRdb's copy carries only in-frame clones and drops some. The sample has more than 150,000 clones; 86% are singletons. CDR3 size: 13 residues. V lost 2 bases and J lost 1, with 2 bases in between. Per the germline V gene, CDR1 is LNHNV and CDR2 is YYDKDF (reference sequence). This sequence joins TRBV15 and TRBJ2-2; no reliable D call. The clonotype was recovered from a man aged 65 to 85 with active or convalescent COVID-19. The sample comprised peripheral blood. In DNA, the CDR3 is TGTGCCACCAGCAGACAGAACACCGGGGAGCTGTTTTTT. This translates into CATSRQNTGELFF.